This paragraph covers one TCR beta chain sequence. The sample originates from a study of Graves' ophthalmopathy and Graves' hyperthyroidism. Study background: Untreated patients at initial diagnosis provided peripheral blood.

Out of around 10 ml of fresh peripheral blood, PBMCs were obtained. TCR beta CDR3 regions were amplified from RNA transcripts. HTBI primers were used in a first-round RT-PCR, which preceded a second-round multiplex PCR. TCRdb itself ran the multiplex PCR reads through MiXCR, one entry per CDR3 protein. The table lists 650,000 to 800,000 distinct CDR3 sequences, approximately 39% of them singletons. Trimming at V came to 1 base and at J to 3 bases, leaving 7 bases not matched to a gene. Looked up from germline, CDR1 is SGHTA and CDR2 is FQGNSA. The CDR3 extends over 16 amino acids. Sequenced material: peripheral blood. This TCR was recovered from an adult man with Graves' ophthalmopathy. The chain uses TRBV7-2 and TRBJ2-7, with 9 bases lining up with TRBD1. CDR3 sequence (DNA): TGTGCCAGCAGCTTAGAAGGGACAGGGAATTTCTACGAGCAGTACTTC. As protein: CASSLEGTGNFYEQYF. Combining the CDR3 with reference TRBV7-2 and TRBJ2-7 gives the whole variable domain GAGVSQSPSNKVTEKGKDVELRCDPISGHTALYWYRQSLGQGLEFLIYFQGNSAPDKSGLPSDRFSAERTGGSVSTLTIQRTQQEDSAVYLCASSLEGTGNFYEQYFGPGTRLTVT.